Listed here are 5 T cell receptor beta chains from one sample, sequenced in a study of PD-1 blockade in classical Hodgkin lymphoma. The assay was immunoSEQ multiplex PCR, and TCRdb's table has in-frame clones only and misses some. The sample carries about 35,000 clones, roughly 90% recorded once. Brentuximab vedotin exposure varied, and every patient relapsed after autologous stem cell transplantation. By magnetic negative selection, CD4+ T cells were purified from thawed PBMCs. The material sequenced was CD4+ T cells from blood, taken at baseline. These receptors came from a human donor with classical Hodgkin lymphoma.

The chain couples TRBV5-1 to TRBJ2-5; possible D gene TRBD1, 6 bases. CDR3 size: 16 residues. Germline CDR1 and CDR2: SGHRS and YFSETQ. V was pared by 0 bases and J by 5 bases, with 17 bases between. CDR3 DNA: TGCGCCAGCAGCTTGGATGGGGGCCCTTATGGGGAGACCCAGTACTTC. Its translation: CASSLDGGPYGETQYF.

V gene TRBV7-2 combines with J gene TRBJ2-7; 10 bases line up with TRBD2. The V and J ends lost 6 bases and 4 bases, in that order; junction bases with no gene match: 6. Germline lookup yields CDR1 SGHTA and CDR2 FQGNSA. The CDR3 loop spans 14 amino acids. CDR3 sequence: CASRSGTSAYEQYF. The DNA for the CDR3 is TGTGCCAGCAGGTCCGGGACTAGCGCGTACGAGCAGTACTTC.

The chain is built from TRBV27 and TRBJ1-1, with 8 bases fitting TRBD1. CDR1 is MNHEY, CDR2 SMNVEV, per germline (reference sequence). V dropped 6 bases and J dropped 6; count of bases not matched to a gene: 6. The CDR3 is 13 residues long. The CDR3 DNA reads TGTGCCAGCAGCGGACAGGGCCGAGCTGAAGCTTTCTTT. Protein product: CASSGQGRAEAFF.

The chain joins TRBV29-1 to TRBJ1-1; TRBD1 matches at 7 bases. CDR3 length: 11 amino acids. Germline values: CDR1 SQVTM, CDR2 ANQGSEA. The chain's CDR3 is CTGDRNTEAFF. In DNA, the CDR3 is TGCACCGGGGACAGGAACACTGAAGCTTTCTTT.

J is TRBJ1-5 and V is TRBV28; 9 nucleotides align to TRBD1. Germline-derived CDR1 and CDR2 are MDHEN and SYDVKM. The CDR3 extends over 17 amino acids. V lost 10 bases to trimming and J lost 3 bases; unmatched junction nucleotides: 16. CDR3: CAIREPSGTGNNQPQHF. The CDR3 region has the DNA TGTGCCATCAGGGAGCCTTCCGGGACAGGGAACAATCAGCCCCAGCATTTT.